A selection of T cell receptor beta chains follows, all from one sample in a study of blood T cell repertoires in COVID-19. Profiling relied on immunoSEQ multiplex PCR, and the TCRdb table lists in-frame clones only, not all of them. The sample has 160,000 or so clones, over 70% seen once. The material sequenced was peripheral blood. The receptors come from a man aged 55 to 70 with acute or convalescent COVID-19. The CDR3 runs from the conserved cysteine through the conserved F or W. D genes are given only for firm matches. A row's size may be missing; if present it is once, few, many or a size class.

cdr3_nt: TGTGCCAGCAGCTTAGATCAGGGGAGCACTGAAGCTTTCTTT
cdr3_aa: CASSLDQGSTEAFF
d_call: .
v_call: TRBV7-9
j_call: TRBJ1-1
clone_size: .

cdr3_nt: TGTGCCAGCAGCGTAGGACTAGCGGGAGCGACAGATACGCAGTATTTT
cdr3_aa: CASSVGLAGATDTQYF
d_call: TRBD2
v_call: TRBV9
j_call: TRBJ2-3
clone_size: few

cdr3_nt: TGTGCCAGCAGCTTGGCCGGGGGGAGGAGCACTGAAGCTTTCTTT
cdr3_aa: CASSLAGGRSTEAFF
d_call: .
v_call: TRBV5-6
j_call: TRBJ1-1
clone_size: .

cdr3_nt: TGTGCCAGCACTATGGACAGGGTTGGCAATCAGCCCCAGCATTTT
cdr3_aa: CASTMDRVGNQPQHF
d_call: TRBD1
v_call: TRBV2
j_call: TRBJ1-5
clone_size: .

cdr3_nt: TGCGCCAGCAGCTTGCTGAGTGGTTCTGGCGAGCAGTACTTC
cdr3_aa: CASSLLSGSGEQYF
d_call: .
v_call: TRBV5-1
j_call: TRBJ2-7
clone_size: .

cdr3_nt: TGCGCCAGCAGCTTGGGGGGGCCGGGCACAGATACGCAGTATTTT
cdr3_aa: CASSLGGPGTDTQYF
d_call: .
v_call: TRBV5-1
j_call: TRBJ2-3
clone_size: .

cdr3_nt: TGTGCCAGCAGCGGACATAGCAATCAGCCCCAGCATTTT
cdr3_aa: CASSGHSNQPQHF
d_call: .
v_call: TRBV6-2/TRBV6-3
j_call: TRBJ1-5
clone_size: .

cdr3_nt: TGTGCCAGCAGCTTGGAACTAGCGGGGGGAGCCTACGAGCAGTACTTC
cdr3_aa: CASSLELAGGAYEQYF
d_call: TRBD2
v_call: TRBV7-2
j_call: TRBJ2-7
clone_size: .

cdr3_nt: TGTGCCAGTAGCCCCGGGGGGGGTGTCACTGAAGCTTTCTTT
cdr3_aa: CASSPGGGVTEAFF
d_call: .
v_call: TRBV19
j_call: TRBJ1-1
clone_size: few

cdr3_nt: TGTGCCAGCAGTTCCTCGGGGACAGGGAATTCACCCCTCCACTTT
cdr3_aa: CASSSSGTGNSPLHF
d_call: TRBD1
v_call: TRBV6-2/TRBV6-3
j_call: TRBJ1-6
clone_size: once

cdr3_nt: TGTGCCATCAGTTTACAGGGGGCGCAAATGGAAGCTTTCTTT
cdr3_aa: CAISLQGAQMEAFF
d_call: TRBD1
v_call: TRBV10-3
j_call: TRBJ1-1
clone_size: .

cdr3_nt: TGTGCCAGCAGCCGGGACAGTAACTATGGCTACACCTTC
cdr3_aa: CASSRDSNYGYTF
d_call: TRBD1
v_call: TRBV7-2
j_call: TRBJ1-2
clone_size: .

cdr3_nt: TGTGCCAGCAGCCCTAGCCACAATGAGCAGTTCTTC
cdr3_aa: CASSPSHNEQFF
d_call: .
v_call: TRBV6-2/TRBV6-3
j_call: TRBJ2-1
clone_size: .

cdr3_nt: TGCGCCAGCAGCCATGAGCGGGCAGATACGCAGTATTTT
cdr3_aa: CASSHERADTQYF
d_call: .
v_call: TRBV4-1
j_call: TRBJ2-3
clone_size: .

cdr3_nt: TGTGCCAGCAGCCGATCGGGACAGGGTTCCTACGAGCAGTACTTC
cdr3_aa: CASSRSGQGSYEQYF
d_call: TRBD1
v_call: TRBV2
j_call: TRBJ2-7
clone_size: .

cdr3_nt: TGTGCCAGCAGCAGGGAACACAATCAGCCCCAGCATTTT
cdr3_aa: CASSREHNQPQHF
d_call: .
v_call: TRBV6-5
j_call: TRBJ1-5
clone_size: .

cdr3_nt: TGCAGCGTCGGGGAGAATAGCAATCAGCCCCAGCATTTT
cdr3_aa: CSVGENSNQPQHF
d_call: .
v_call: TRBV29-1
j_call: TRBJ1-5
clone_size: .

cdr3_nt: TGTGCCAGCAGCGTAGCGCGGGCTAACTCTGGAAACACCATATATTTT
cdr3_aa: CASSVARANSGNTIYF
d_call: .
v_call: TRBV9
j_call: TRBJ1-3
clone_size: .

cdr3_nt: TGTGCCAGCAGCCCGGCCGGACTAGCGGGGGGTCTGAACACCGGGGAGCTGTTTTTT
cdr3_aa: CASSPAGLAGGLNTGELFF
d_call: TRBD2
v_call: TRBV5-8
j_call: TRBJ2-2
clone_size: .

cdr3_nt: TGCAGTGCGCCTGCGGAGACCCAGTACTTC
cdr3_aa: CSAPAETQYF
d_call: .
v_call: TRBV20-1
j_call: TRBJ2-5
clone_size: .

cdr3_nt: TGTGCCAGCAGCTTAGTTGGTGCGCGGGGGAAGAGCACAGATACGCAGTATTTT
cdr3_aa: CASSLVGARGKSTDTQYF
d_call: TRBD2
v_call: TRBV7-9
j_call: TRBJ2-3
clone_size: .

cdr3_nt: TGTGCCAGCAGTTCTTCCGGTGGGGGGGGAACTGAAGCTTTCTTT
cdr3_aa: CASSSSGGGGTEAFF
d_call: .
v_call: TRBV7-6
j_call: TRBJ1-1
clone_size: .

cdr3_nt: TGTGCCAGCAGTTTTTTTACCGAGCGGTCCTACGAGCAGTACTTC
cdr3_aa: CASSFFTERSYEQYF
d_call: .
v_call: TRBV28
j_call: TRBJ2-7
clone_size: .

cdr3_nt: TGCGCCAGCAGCTTGGATCTAGCGGGACCCTACGAGCAGTACTTC
cdr3_aa: CASSLDLAGPYEQYF
d_call: TRBD2
v_call: TRBV5-1
j_call: TRBJ2-7
clone_size: .

cdr3_nt: TGTGCCAGCAGCGTAGGAGGGCCCGGGGAGCTGTTTTTT
cdr3_aa: CASSVGGPGELFF
d_call: .
v_call: TRBV9
j_call: TRBJ2-2
clone_size: .

cdr3_nt: TGTGCCACCAGCAGGGTAGGGGCGAACACCGGGGAGCTGTTTTTT
cdr3_aa: CATSRVGANTGELFF
d_call: .
v_call: TRBV15
j_call: TRBJ2-2
clone_size: .

cdr3_nt: TGTGCCAGCAGATCCCCCGGGACTAGCGGGTATAGCACAGATACGCAGTATTTT
cdr3_aa: CASRSPGTSGYSTDTQYF
d_call: TRBD2
v_call: TRBV28
j_call: TRBJ2-3
clone_size: .

cdr3_nt: TGTGCCAGCAGCTTGGGGCTAGCGGCTACCTACGAGCAGTACTTC
cdr3_aa: CASSLGLAATYEQYF
d_call: TRBD2
v_call: TRBV5-8
j_call: TRBJ2-7
clone_size: .

cdr3_nt: TGTGCCATCAGTGAGAGAGCGGGAAACACTGAAGCTTTCTTT
cdr3_aa: CAISERAGNTEAFF
d_call: .
v_call: TRBV10-3
j_call: TRBJ1-1
clone_size: .

cdr3_nt: TGTGCCAGCTCACCATCAATTTACTCCCGGGAAAAACTGTTTTTT
cdr3_aa: CASSPSIYSREKLFF
d_call: .
v_call: TRBV18
j_call: TRBJ1-4
clone_size: .

cdr3_nt: TGTGCCAGCAGCTTACAGGGGGCACAAGGCTACACCTTC
cdr3_aa: CASSLQGAQGYTF
d_call: TRBD1
v_call: TRBV5-6
j_call: TRBJ1-2
clone_size: .

cdr3_nt: TGTGCCAGCTCACCACCCTCCCAGGGTTCTACTACGCAGTATTTT
cdr3_aa: CASSPPSQGSTTQYF
d_call: .
v_call: TRBV18
j_call: TRBJ2-3
clone_size: .

cdr3_nt: TGCGCCAGCAGCCAAGATCCCAACGGGAATGAGCAGTTCTTC
cdr3_aa: CASSQDPNGNEQFF
d_call: .
v_call: TRBV4-1
j_call: TRBJ2-1
clone_size: .

cdr3_nt: TGCGCCAGCAGCTTAATAGGGGGAGGGAATCAGCCCCAGCATTTT
cdr3_aa: CASSLIGGGNQPQHF
d_call: .
v_call: TRBV5-1
j_call: TRBJ1-5
clone_size: few

cdr3_nt: TGTGCCAGCCGCCTGATCAATTGGGGGGACACTGAAGCTTTCTTT
cdr3_aa: CASRLINWGDTEAFF
d_call: .
v_call: TRBV6-5
j_call: TRBJ1-1
clone_size: .

cdr3_nt: TGTGCCAGCGACAGGGAAAGGGGCAACACTGAAGCTTTCTTT
cdr3_aa: CASDRERGNTEAFF
d_call: TRBD1
v_call: TRBV6-6
j_call: TRBJ1-1
clone_size: once

cdr3_nt: TGTGCCAGCAGCTTGACCTACAGCCCCCTCAACTATGGCTACACCTTC
cdr3_aa: CASSLTYSPLNYGYTF
d_call: .
v_call: TRBV7-2
j_call: TRBJ1-2
clone_size: .

cdr3_nt: TGCGCCAGCAGCCAGACCGGGACAGGGGGCAACACCGGGGAGCTGTTTTTT
cdr3_aa: CASSQTGTGGNTGELFF
d_call: TRBD1
v_call: TRBV4-1
j_call: TRBJ2-2
clone_size: .

cdr3_nt: TGTGCCAGCAGTCGTAGTTTCCAGGGGTCACCCCTCCACTTT
cdr3_aa: CASSRSFQGSPLHF
d_call: .
v_call: TRBV6-5
j_call: TRBJ1-6
clone_size: few

cdr3_nt: TGTGCCACCAGTGACCAACAGGGCCGGCAGTACTTC
cdr3_aa: CATSDQQGRQYF
d_call: .
v_call: TRBV24-1
j_call: TRBJ2-7
clone_size: .

cdr3_nt: TGTGCCAGCAGTTACGGTCAGAATAGCAATCAGCCCCAGCATTTT
cdr3_aa: CASSYGQNSNQPQHF
d_call: .
v_call: TRBV6-6
j_call: TRBJ1-5
clone_size: .

cdr3_nt: TGTGCCAGCAGCGTTCGGACTAGCCAATATCTCACCTACGAGCAGTACTTC
cdr3_aa: CASSVRTSQYLTYEQYF
d_call: TRBD2
v_call: TRBV11-2
j_call: TRBJ2-7
clone_size: .

cdr3_nt: TGTGCCAGCAGCCAAGGGTTGGGGACTAGCGGGAGCGGGGAGCTGTTTTTT
cdr3_aa: CASSQGLGTSGSGELFF
d_call: TRBD2
v_call: TRBV4-2
j_call: TRBJ2-2
clone_size: .

cdr3_nt: TGTGCCAGCAGTCTAACGGGACAGGGGGCAAGAGAAAAACTGTTTTTT
cdr3_aa: CASSLTGQGAREKLFF
d_call: TRBD1
v_call: TRBV6-2/TRBV6-3
j_call: TRBJ1-4
clone_size: .

cdr3_nt: TGTGCCAGCTCACCACAGGGACAAACAGCTAACTATGGCTACACCTTC
cdr3_aa: CASSPQGQTANYGYTF
d_call: .
v_call: TRBV18
j_call: TRBJ1-2
clone_size: once

cdr3_nt: TGTGCCAGCAGCTTCGGGATCGAAGACCATGAGCAGTTCTTC
cdr3_aa: CASSFGIEDHEQFF
d_call: .
v_call: TRBV5-8
j_call: TRBJ2-1
clone_size: .

cdr3_nt: TGTGCCAGCAGCTTAGGGGGGACAGGAGGCTATGGCTACACCTTC
cdr3_aa: CASSLGGTGGYGYTF
d_call: TRBD1
v_call: TRBV7-8
j_call: TRBJ1-2
clone_size: .

cdr3_nt: TGTGCCAGCAGCGTAGGGCCAGCGAGCACAGATACGCAGTATTTT
cdr3_aa: CASSVGPASTDTQYF
d_call: .
v_call: TRBV9
j_call: TRBJ2-3
clone_size: few

cdr3_nt: TGCAGCGTTGACACTAGCGGGAGGTATGAGCAGTTCTTC
cdr3_aa: CSVDTSGRYEQFF
d_call: TRBD2
v_call: TRBV29-1
j_call: TRBJ2-1
clone_size: .

cdr3_nt: TGTGCCAGTGAGGGCGGAGCGCGGACTGAAGCTTTCTTT
cdr3_aa: CASEGGARTEAFF
d_call: .
v_call: TRBV18
j_call: TRBJ1-1
clone_size: .